This TCR beta chain was identified in a study of T cell responses to AZD1222 COVID-19 vaccine. Points on this clone: Its antigen is unknown.

Whole-study findings and limits: Spike-wide vaccine-associated CD4 TCRs dominated at 160-218 and 743-854. Following two doses of AZD1222, Spike-specific TCR breadth and depth rose.

The protocol was immunoSEQ multiplex PCR, while the TCRdb copy is restricted to in-frame clones and leaves out a portion. The sample lists 100,000 to 120,000 clones, roughly nine tenths occurring once. The V gene lost 0 bases and the J gene lost 2 bases, with 7 bases spanning the gap. Germline V CDR1 and CDR2: SQVTM, ANQGSEA. The CDR3 loop spans 13 amino acids. The clonotype originates from an adult in good health. Specimen: peripheral blood, collected on day 0 of MenACWY control vaccination. J is TRBJ1-2 and V is TRBV29-1; D perhaps matches TRBD1 (5 bases). CDR3 protein: CSVEEGTNYGYTF. CDR3 coding DNA: TGCAGCGTTGAAGAGGGGACCAACTATGGCTACACCTTC.